Listed here are 4 T cell receptor beta chains from one sample, sequenced in a study of shared clonotypes between healthy human individuals. Generated by immunoSEQ multiplex PCR, the TCRdb table keeps only in-frame clones and is missing some. The sample consists of some 2,500,000 clones, roughly 93% of them appearing once. The sequenced sample was naive CD4+ T cells from PBMCs. Specified subset: CD45RA+ positively selected. Every receptor here comes from a man between 18 and 29 years old in good health. Some clones in this sample may be carry-over from other donors' samples.

Notes on this clone: The sample has other DNA sequences that encode this CDR3 too. The CDR3 DNA reads TGTGCCAGCAGCCCTCGGACGGGTAACTATGGCTACACCTTC. This translates into CASSPRTGNYGYTF. V gene TRBV7-2 combines with J gene TRBJ1-2, with D unresolved. V gave up 5 bases and J gave up 1 base, with 11 bases separating them. Germline CDR1 is SGHTA and CDR2 is FQGNSA. This CDR3 has 14 residues.

The chain carries TRBV7-9 and TRBJ2-5; no clear D gene. V lost 4 bases and J lost 2, with 11 bases in between. CDR3 length: 14 residues. CDR1 is SEHNR, CDR2 FQNEAQ, per germline (reference sequence). Written as DNA, the CDR3 is TGTGCCAGCAGCTCCATCGGTCAACAAGAGACCCAGTACTTC. It encodes CASSSIGQQETQYF.

The V call is TRBV6-5, the J call TRBJ1-5, with TRBD1 as a possible D gene (5 bases). In germline, CDR1 is MNHEY, CDR2 SVGAGI. Trimming took 5 bases from V and 6 from J, leaving 14 bases between them. This CDR3 is built from 14 residues. CDR3 coding DNA: TGTGCCAGCAGTCCCCAGGGACTCTCTCAGCCCCAGCATTTT. Translating it yields CASSPQGLSQPQHF.

As DNA, the CDR3 is TGTGCCAGCTCACCACCTATGACAGGGGGTATAACTGAAGCTTTCTTT. It translates to CASSPPMTGGITEAFF. The gene calls are TRBV18 and TRBJ1-1, with 9 bases aligning to TRBD1. Per germline, CDR1 KGHSH and CDR2 LQKENI. Trimming removed 0 bases from V and 5 bases from J; junction bases left unmatched: 7. The CDR3 is made up of 16 amino acids.